The 11 T cell receptor beta chains reported below all come from one sample, sequenced in a study of blood T cell repertoires in COVID-19. Measured with immunoSEQ multiplex PCR; TCRdb has only the in-frame clones, and not every one. In the table there are approximately 150,000 clones, 85% of which are singletons. Material: PBMCs or T cells enriched from blood (not recorded which). The source of these receptors is a woman aged 40 to 50 who had recovered from COVID-19.

This clone showed up just once. The chain is built from TRBV2 and TRBJ1-5; no reliable D call. Trimming pared 4 bases from V and 7 bases from J, leaving 14 bases between. CDR1 is SNHLY, CDR2 FYNNEI, per germline. The CDR3 spans 14 residues. DNA for the CDR3: TGTGCCAGCAGTGCCCTACTAGAATACCAGCCCCAGCATTTT. This encodes CASSALLEYQPQHF.

This clone was recorded only once. The chain employs TRBV7-3 and TRBJ2-1, with TRBD1 identical over 9 bases. The junction had 5 bases not matched to a gene; V was cut back by 4 bases and J by 7 bases. The CDR3 is 14 residues long. The germline V gene has CDR1 SGHTA and CDR2 FQGTGA. The CDR3 is CASSWGQGSNEQFF. CDR3 nucleotides: TGTGCCAGCAGCTGGGGACAGGGTTCTAATGAGCAGTTCTTC.

The chain combines TRBV2 with TRBJ1-5, with D possibly matching TRBD1 (5 bases). Germline V CDR1 and CDR2: SNHLY, FYNNEI. The CDR3 is made up of 13 amino acids. V dropped 4 bases and J dropped 1 base, with 5 bases sitting between them. The CDR3 nucleotides are TGTGCCAGCAGTGGACAGAGCAATCAGCCCCAGCATTTT. Translated, it gives CASSGQSNQPQHF.

The chain employs TRBV10-3 and TRBJ1-5; 9 nucleotides match TRBD1. The CDR3 has 14 amino acids. The germline V gene has CDR1 ENHRY and CDR2 SYGVKD. V gave up 6 bases and J gave up 6 bases; unmatched junction bases: 6. CDR3 nucleotides: TGTGCCATCAGCCCACAGGGGGCGGGTCAGCCCCAGCATTTT. This sequence encodes CAISPQGAGQPQHF.

The chain carries TRBV29-1 and TRBJ2-7, with 7 positions matching TRBD2. CDR1 and CDR2 (germline): SQVTM, ANQGSEA. The CDR3 spans 13 residues. V lost 8 bases to trimming and J lost 4 bases; unmatched junction nucleotides: 11. CDR3: CSLGRERGYEQYF. For the CDR3, the DNA is TGCAGCTTAGGGCGGGAGAGAGGATACGAGCAGTACTTC.

V gene TRBV10-3 combines with J gene TRBJ2-7, with D possibly TRBD1 on 7 matching bases. The CDR3 contains 18 residues. Germline V lookup: CDR1 ENHRY, CDR2 SYGVKD. Between the trimmed V and J ends, which lost 4 bases and 3 bases, there was a span of 25 bases. The CDR3 bases are TGTGCCATCAGTGGGGGGGACAGCTACTCCCGGCAGGGCTACGAGCAGTACTTC. Its translation is CAISGGDSYSRQGYEQYF.

This clone was seen once. The rearrangement links TRBV30 to TRBJ1-5; TRBD1 agrees at 7 bases. CDR3 length equals 14 residues. V was pared by 2 bases and J by 9 bases, with 10 bases of the junction left unmatched. The germline gives CDR1 GTSNPN, CDR2 SVGIG (reference sequence). The DNA for the CDR3 is TGTGCCTGGAGTAAGACCAGGGGGGAATCGCCCCAGCATTTT. Translating gives CAWSKTRGESPQHF.

CDR3 bases: TGTGCCATTGTATCTTCTACCGGGACTTCCACCTACGAGCAGTACTTC. Protein product: CAIVSSTGTSTYEQYF. J is TRBJ2-7 and V is TRBV10-3; a weak D match, TRBD2 (6 bases). Germline V gives CDR1 ENHRY, CDR2 SYGVKD. This CDR3 spans 16 amino acids. Trimming cost V 9 bases and J 2 bases, with 23 bases left between them.

As to this clone: At one of its ends the junction is not consistent with the germline gene, which may arise from a read error. The chain joins TRBV7-7 to TRBJ2-5; no clear D gene. This CDR3 comprises 15 residues. From germline, CDR1 is SSHAT and CDR2 FNYEAQ (reference sequence). CDR3 coding DNA: TGTGCTAGCAGCTTGAGTCTTTCTCCACAAGAGACCCAGTACTTC. It encodes CASSLSLSPQETQYF. The full variable domain, in which reference TRBV7-7 and TRBJ2-5 provide the parts outside the CDR3, is GAGVSQSPRYKVTKRGQDVTLRCDPISSHATLYWYQQALGQGPEFLTYFNYEAQPDKSGLPSDRFSAERPEGSISTLTIQRTEQRDSAMYRCASSLSLSPQETQYFGPGTRLLVL.

The gene calls are TRBV19 and TRBJ2-3; 8 bases are shared with TRBD1. CDR3 length: 17 amino acids. Per the germline V gene, CDR1 is LNHDA and CDR2 is SQIVND (reference sequence). V lost 5 bases, J lost 6 bases, and 16 bases stayed unmatched. CDR3 sequence reads: CASSPRTGLESGDTQYF. The CDR3, as DNA: TGTGCCAGTAGTCCCCGGACAGGGTTAGAATCGGGGGATACGCAGTATTTT.

The CDR3 sequence: CASSHVGGYGPNYGYTF. In nucleotides, the CDR3 is TGTGCCAGCAGCCACGTCGGGGGTTACGGTCCTAACTATGGCTACACCTTC. The chain couples TRBV7-8 to TRBJ1-2, with a possible D match to TRBD1 (5 bases). Deletions cut 5 bases from V and 0 bases from J, with 19 bases between. The V gene's germline CDR1 is SGHVS and CDR2 FQNEAQ. The CDR3 has 17 amino acids.